These T cell receptor beta chains were read from a single sample in a study of T-cell memory formation after mild COVID-19. TCRdb independently ran MiXCR on the 5' RACE reads; one entry per CDR3 protein. The sample consists of hundreds of thousands of distinct CDR3 sequences, roughly 23% of them appearing once. Sequencing used PBMCs or a T cell subset sorted from them (not recorded which). The receptors were sampled from an adult woman who had mild COVID-19 (a few samples of this study predate the infection). Cell type and time point are not known. Both conserved end residues are part of each CDR3. A D gene is named only where the DNA matches it firmly. Clone size is stated in some rows and not others, as once, few, many or a class when expanded.

TRBJ2-3	TRBD2	TRBV6-1	few	CASSEWQGGGTDTQYF	TGTGCCAGCAGTGAATGGCAGGGAGGGGGCACAGATACGCAGTATTTT
TRBJ1-2	TRBD1	TRBV5-1	.	CASSGTGDVFYTF	TGCGCCAGCAGCGGGACAGGGGATGTATTCTACACCTTC
TRBJ1-2	.	TRBV7-2	many	CASSLGHQANYGYTF	TGTGCCAGCAGCTTAGGACACCAAGCTAACTATGGCTACACCTTC
TRBJ2-3	TRBD2	TRBV12-3/TRBV12-4	few	CASSLIAGGHSDTQYF	TGTGCCAGCAGTCTCATAGCGGGGGGGCATTCAGATACGCAGTATTTT
TRBJ2-1	.	TRBV7-2	few	CASSIMAEPYNEQFF	TGTGCCAGCAGCATAATGGCGGAACCATACAATGAGCAGTTCTTC
TRBJ2-3	TRBD2	TRBV6-6	.	CASVLAGGSDTQYF	TGTGCCAGCGTCCTAGCGGGGGGGTCAGATACGCAGTATTTT
TRBJ2-5	TRBD2	TRBV4-3	.	CASSQDLGSGSRGQYF	TGCGCCAGCAGCCAAGATTTGGGTAGCGGGAGCCGGGGCCAGTACTTC
TRBJ2-3	.	TRBV18	few	CASSPSSGTDTQYF	TGTGCCAGCTCACCATCTAGCGGCACAGATACGCAGTATTTT
TRBJ1-1	.	TRBV7-9	few	CASSRYAVAGNTEAFF	TGTGCCAGCAGCCGTTACGCAGTCGCGGGCAACACTGAAGCTTTCTTT
TRBJ2-2	.	TRBV2	.	CASSPVRVAGAIGELFF	TGTGCCAGCAGTCCCGTGCGCGTGGCGGGGGCGATCGGGGAGCTGTTTTTT
TRBJ1-4	.	TRBV11-2	few	CASRVSGRLLGANEKLFF	TGTGCCAGCAGGGTATCGGGCCGTCTCCTGGGGGCTAATGAAAAACTGTTTTTT
TRBJ1-5	.	TRBV7-3	few	CASSQARGNQPQHF	TGTGCCAGCAGTCAAGCCAGGGGCAATCAGCCCCAGCATTTT
TRBJ1-1	.	TRBV14	.	CASSPNRVSAFF	TGTGCCAGCAGCCCGAACAGGGTTTCGGCTTTCTTT
TRBJ2-1	TRBD2	TRBV6-5	.	CASGAGGPAGGNEQFF	TGTGCCAGCGGGGCGGGAGGTCCAGCGGGAGGGAATGAGCAGTTCTTC
TRBJ2-7	TRBD1	TRBV10-3	few	CAISGQGARYEQYF	TGTGCCATCAGCGGACAGGGGGCACGGTACGAGCAGTACTTC
TRBJ2-7	TRBD2	TRBV29-1	.	CSVGGEQTSYEQYF	TGCAGCGTGGGGGGGGAACAGACGTCCTACGAGCAGTACTTC
TRBJ1-1	.	TRBV5-1	.	CASSQEQVNTEAFF	TGCGCCAGCAGCCAAGAGCAAGTGAACACTGAAGCTTTCTTT
TRBJ1-2	TRBD1	TRBV7-9	.	CASSLAWDSHGYTF	TGTGCCAGCAGCTTAGCTTGGGACAGTCATGGCTACACCTTC
TRBJ1-1	.	TRBV25-1	few	CASSPRGVGNTEAFF	TGTGCCAGCAGTCCCAGGGGCGTGGGGAACACTGAAGCTTTCTTT
TRBJ1-5	TRBD1	TRBV27	.	CASSSYPGQTNQPQHF	TGTGCCAGCAGTTCCTACCCGGGACAGACAAATCAGCCCCAGCATTTT
TRBJ2-2	.	TRBV4-3	few	CASRRAENTGELFF	TGCGCCAGCAGGAGAGCGGAGAACACCGGGGAGCTGTTTTTT
TRBJ2-2	TRBD1	TRBV24-1	.	CATKDRGPGELFF	TGTGCCACCAAGGACAGGGGGCCCGGGGAGCTGTTTTTT
TRBJ1-1	.	TRBV7-9	.	CASSLKENTEAFF	TGTGCCAGCAGCTTAAAAGAGAACACTGAAGCTTTCTTT
TRBJ2-5	.	TRBV10-3	.	CAISEDRWETQYF	TGTGCCATCAGTGAGGACAGGTGGGAGACCCAGTACTTC
TRBJ2-4	TRBD1	TRBV18	few	CASSPVGQGHIQYF	TGTGCCAGCTCACCAGTAGGACAGGGGCACATTCAGTACTTC
TRBJ2-1	.	TRBV27	.	CASSLNQGNEQFF	TGTGCCAGCAGTTTAAACCAGGGTAATGAGCAGTTCTTC
TRBJ2-1	.	TRBV30	.	CAWSPPENEQFF	TGTGCCTGGAGCCCCCCAGAGAATGAGCAGTTCTTC
TRBJ2-3	TRBD1	TRBV5-5	.	CASSLGQGNADTQYF	TGTGCCAGCAGCTTGGGACAGGGAAACGCAGATACGCAGTATTTT
TRBJ2-7	TRBD2	TRBV29-1	few	CSVEIPSGTTYEQYF	TGCAGCGTTGAAATCCCTAGCGGGACAACCTACGAGCAGTACTTC
TRBJ1-5	.	TRBV20-1	few	CSALDSSNQPQHF	TGCAGTGCCCTGGACAGCAGCAATCAGCCCCAGCATTTT
TRBJ2-3	.	TRBV5-1	.	CASSWTPQGRDTQYF	TGCGCCAGCAGCTGGACCCCTCAGGGGAGAGATACGCAGTATTTT
TRBJ2-1	.	TRBV2	.	CASSGPADEQFF	TGTGCCAGCAGTGGACCAGCGGATGAGCAGTTCTTC
TRBJ1-1	.	TRBV4-1	.	CASSQSAMGTAPEAFF	TGCGCCAGCAGCCAGTCTGCAATGGGAACGGCTCCTGAAGCTTTCTTT
TRBJ2-7	.	TRBV3-1	.	CASSQRRGYQYF	TGTGCCAGCAGCCAACGCCGAGGTTATCAGTACTTC
TRBJ2-7	TRBD1	TRBV12-3/TRBV12-4	few	CASSFGTGQDEQYF	TGTGCCAGCAGTTTTGGAACGGGACAGGACGAGCAGTACTTC
TRBJ2-1	.	TRBV7-9	.	CASSLDTEQFF	TGTGCCAGCAGCTTGGACACTGAGCAGTTCTTC
TRBJ2-3	.	TRBV18	.	CASSPNREATDTQYF	TGTGCCAGCTCTCCGAACAGGGAAGCGACAGATACGCAGTATTTT
TRBJ2-7	TRBD2	TRBV6-5	few	CASTPYFSSGRNAISYEQYF	TGTGCCAGCACACCCTACTTTTCTAGCGGGAGGAATGCCATTTCCTACGAGCAGTACTTC
TRBJ2-5	.	TRBV7-7	.	CASSEVSGTLQETQYF	TGTGCCAGCAGCGAAGTGTCTGGGACACTCCAAGAGACCCAGTACTTC
TRBJ2-2	.	TRBV5-5	.	CASSTGLLNTGELFF	TGTGCCAGCAGCACGGGACTTCTGAACACCGGGGAGCTGTTTTTT
TRBJ2-1	.	TRBV6-5	once	CASSVTGEGYNEQFF	TGTGCCAGCAGTGTGACAGGGGAGGGATACAATGAGCAGTTCTTC
TRBJ1-4	TRBD1	TRBV6-1	few	CASSLTGTGSEKLFF	TGTGCCAGCAGTCTGACCGGGACAGGGAGTGAAAAACTGTTTTTT
TRBJ1-5	TRBD1	TRBV12-3/TRBV12-4	few	CASKGQGNQPQHF	TGTGCCAGCAAAGGACAGGGCAATCAGCCCCAGCATTTT
TRBJ1-4	.	TRBV15	.	CATSRDVEEKLFF	TGTGCCACCAGCAGAGATGTAGAAGAAAAACTGTTTTTT
TRBJ2-7	.	TRBV9	.	CASSVGGGPIYEQYF	TGTGCCAGCAGCGTAGGGGGGGGCCCCATCTACGAGCAGTACTTC
TRBJ1-4	TRBD1	TRBV15	.	CATSRVTGPAEKLFF	TGTGCCACCAGCAGAGTGACAGGGCCCGCGGAAAAACTGTTTTTT
TRBJ2-2	TRBD2	TRBV5-5	.	CASSLASGETGELFF	TGTGCCAGCAGCTTGGCTAGCGGGGAAACCGGGGAGCTGTTTTTT
TRBJ2-5	.	TRBV6-6	.	CASSFNPDPGETQYF	TGTGCCAGCAGTTTCAACCCCGACCCGGGGGAGACCCAGTACTTC
TRBJ2-7	.	TRBV7-9	few	CASSLGGWEASYEQYF	TGTGCCAGCAGCTTAGGGGGGTGGGAGGCCTCCTACGAGCAGTACTTC
TRBJ2-1	TRBD1	TRBV9	.	CASSVGGTGGTYNEQFF	TGTGCCAGCAGCGTAGGAGGGACAGGGGGGACGTACAATGAGCAGTTCTTC
TRBJ2-1	.	TRBV15	few	CATSRDSPTQENEQFF	TGTGCCACCAGCAGAGATAGCCCCACTCAGGAAAATGAGCAGTTCTTC
TRBJ1-2	.	TRBV5-1	few	CASSLGSWKDGYTF	TGCGCCAGCAGCCTGGGGTCTTGGAAGGATGGCTACACCTTC